These 18 T cell receptor beta chains share one sample of origin, sequenced in a study of identifying expanded T cells in peripheral blood. The assay was immunoSEQ multiplex PCR, and TCRdb's table has in-frame clones only and misses some. The sample has approximately 56,000 clones, 82% seen once. The sequenced sample consisted of blood. The receptor source for this set is a person between 18 and 75 years old in good health.

The chain links TRBV19 to TRBJ1-2; 10 bases agree with TRBD1. V lost 4 bases to trimming and J lost 4 bases; unmatched junction nucleotides: 3. Germline loops: CDR1 LNHDA, CDR2 SQIVND (reference sequence). The CDR3 spans 14 residues. This CDR3 is CASSRDRGAYGYTF. The DNA of the CDR3 is TGTGCCAGTAGTAGGGACAGGGGAGCCTATGGCTACACCTTC. The entire variable domain, with the rest obtained from reference TRBV19 and TRBJ1-2, is as follows: DGGITQSPKYLFRKEGQNVTLSCEQNLNHDAMYWYRQDPGQGLRLIYYSQIVNDFQKGDIAEGYSVSREKKESFPLTVTSAQKNPTAFYLCASSRDRGAYGYTFGSGTRLTVV.

The genes are TRBV7-2 and TRBJ2-1, with D tentatively TRBD2 (6 bases). Trimming took off 3 bases at V and 6 bases at J, with 15 bases between the two ends. This CDR3 is 15 amino acids long. From germline, CDR1 is SGHTA and CDR2 FQGNSA. Written as DNA, the CDR3 is TGTGCCAGCAGCTTCCGGAGGGCCACCGTCAATGAGCAGTTCTTC. Its translation: CASSFRRATVNEQFF.

V usage is TRBV27 and J usage is TRBJ2-2; the D is unclear. The CDR3 sequence is 12 residues long. The germline CDR1 and CDR2 sequences are MNHEY and SMNVEV (reference sequence). Trimming shortened V by 6 bases and J by 8 bases, and 10 bases separated the two germline ends. The CDR3 loop reads CASRTSPGELFF. As DNA, the CDR3 is TGTGCCAGCAGGACTTCGCCTGGGGAGCTGTTTTTT.

This clone has just one count. The chain couples TRBV6-8 to TRBJ2-1; D may correspond to TRBD1 or TRBD2 (6 bases each). Germline assignment: CDR1 MNHGY and CDR2 SAAAGT. V was clipped by 7 bases and J by 8 bases, with 27 bases between them. The CDR3 length is 17 residues. CDR3 sequence reads: CASKKKGGSPSGHEQFF. In nucleotides, the CDR3 is TGTGCCAGCAAAAAAAAAGGGGGGTCACCCAGTGGCCATGAGCAGTTCTTC.

This chain connects TRBV14 to TRBJ1-1; 8 bases fit TRBD1. The CDR3 loop spans 18 amino acids. V lost 4 bases, J lost 3 bases, and 16 bases stayed unmatched. Looked up from germline, CDR1 is SGHDN and CDR2 is FVKESK. CDR3 coding DNA: TGTGCCAGCAGCCTTCGTGCAGGGGGCCCTTTAGTACACACTGAAGCTTTCTTT. Amino acid sequence: CASSLRAGGPLVHTEAFF.

This clone has more than one count but fewer than ten. V usage is TRBV6-1 and J usage is TRBJ2-7, with D hard to call. CDR3 size: 12 residues. Per germline, CDR1 MNHNS and CDR2 SASEGT. V lost 3 bases to trimming and J lost 5 bases, with 8 bases between them. The DNA of the CDR3 is TGTGCCAGCAGTGAGACAATCCACGAGCAGTACTTC. This codes for CASSETIHEQYF.

The J gene is TRBJ2-1, the V gene TRBV6-5; TRBD2 is a possible D gene (6 bases). The CDR3 contains 16 residues. V was clipped by 3 bases and J by 3 bases, with 15 bases between them. In germline, CDR1 is MNHEY, CDR2 SVGAGI. The CDR3 DNA follows: TGTGCCAGCAGTTATTATGGGACTCCCCTCTACAATGAGCAGTTCTTC. Translated, it gives CASSYYGTPLYNEQFF.

V is TRBV5-1 and J is TRBJ1-2, with D possibly matching TRBD1 (6 bases). The CDR3 loop spans 15 amino acids. The V end was cut by 0 bases, the J end by 2 bases, with 11 bases between. Germline values: CDR1 SGHRS, CDR2 YFSETQ. Here the CDR3 reads CASSLGNRENYGYTF. The CDR3 nucleotides read TGCGCCAGCAGCTTGGGTAACAGGGAGAACTATGGCTACACCTTC. The full variable domain, completed using reference TRBV5-1 and TRBJ1-2, is KAGVTQTPRYLIKTRGQQVTLSCSPISGHRSVSWYQQTPGQGLQFLFEYFSETQRNKGNFPGRFSGRQFSNSRSEMNVSTLELGDSALYLCASSLGNRENYGYTFGSGTRLTVV.

CDR3 loop: CASREDTRYTDTQYF. In DNA, the CDR3 is TGTGCCAGCAGAGAGGATACCAGGTACACAGATACGCAGTATTTT. V and J are TRBV6-1 and TRBJ2-3; D remains ambiguous. Per germline, CDR1 MNHNS and CDR2 SASEGT. Trimming removed 6 bases at V and 2 bases at J, with 15 bases between. The CDR3 is 15 residues long.

The chain uses TRBV5-1 and TRBJ1-2; TRBD1 might be the D (6 bases). V dropped 4 bases and J dropped 1 base, with 11 bases sitting between them. The CDR3 loop spans 14 amino acids. Germline V gene data show CDR1 as SGHRS and CDR2 as YFSETQ. CDR3 protein: CASSPTGNNYGYTF. The CDR3 region has the DNA TGCGCCAGCAGCCCAACAGGGAATAACTATGGCTACACCTTC.

The chain uses TRBV7-8 and TRBJ2-7; 9 bases fit TRBD1. V was pared by 3 bases and J by 5 bases, with 2 bases of the junction left unmatched. Germline CDR1 SGHVS, CDR2 FQNEAQ. The CDR3 contains 13 residues. The CDR3 is CASSLRTGDEQYF. The CDR3 nucleotides read TGTGCCAGCAGCTTGCGGACAGGGGACGAGCAGTACTTC.

The gene calls are TRBV7-6 and TRBJ2-5; TRBD1 agrees at 8 bases. This CDR3 has 12 residues. CDR1 is SGHVS, CDR2 FNYEAQ, per germline. Trimming removed 8 bases from V and 5 bases from J; junction bases left unmatched: 4. CDR3 loop: CASAGGVETQYF. DNA of the CDR3: TGTGCCAGCGCAGGGGGCGTTGAGACCCAGTACTTC.

V and J are TRBV5-4 and TRBJ2-1, with D possibly matching TRBD2 (6 bases). Germline values: CDR1 SGHNT, CDR2 YYREEE (reference sequence). V lost 1 base and J lost 12, with 14 bases in between. The CDR3 spans 13 residues. This CDR3 reads CASSLWASGGQFF. CDR3 nucleotides: TGTGCCAGCAGCTTGTGGGCCTCCGGGGGGCAGTTCTTC.

The gene calls are TRBV30 and TRBJ1-1; unclear D gene. Per the germline V gene, CDR1 is GTSNPN and CDR2 is SVGIG (reference sequence). This CDR3 region has 12 residues. Trimming took 6 bases from V and 1 from J, leaving 9 bases between them. The CDR3 nucleotides are TGTGCCTGTAGCAAGAAGAACACTGAAGCTTTCTTT. It translates to CACSKKNTEAFF.

This chain joins TRBV7-2 and TRBJ1-3; no reliable D call. The germline CDR1 and CDR2 sequences are SGHTA and FQGNSA. The V gene lost 5 bases and the J gene lost 4 bases, with 18 bases spanning the gap. The CDR3 has 16 residues. The CDR3 DNA reads TGTGCCAGCAGCCCGAACGGGCCCCAAGTGGGAAACACCATATATTTT. It translates to CASSPNGPQVGNTIYF. Supplemented by reference TRBV7-2 and TRBJ1-3, the full variable domain reads GAGVSQSPSNKVTEKGKDVELRCDPISGHTALYWYRQSLGQGLEFLIYFQGNSAPDKSGLPSDRFSAERTGGSVSTLTIQRTQQEDSAVYLCASSPNGPQVGNTIYFGEGSWLTVV.

The chain joins TRBV11-3 to TRBJ2-7, with D possibly being TRBD1 (6 bases). Trimming pared 5 bases from V and 2 bases from J, leaving 13 bases between. CDR1 is SGHNT, CDR2 YENEEA, per germline. This CDR3 region has 14 residues. CDR3 amino acids: CASSRGAGAYEQYF. CDR3 coding DNA: TGTGCCAGCAGCCGAGGAGCAGGGGCCTACGAGCAGTACTTC.

The rearrangement uses TRBV10-2 and TRBJ1-2; TRBD1 matches at 7 bases. CDR3 length: 14 amino acids. The germline gives CDR1 WSHSY, CDR2 SAAADI. V was pared by 5 bases and J by 6 bases, with 9 bases of the junction left unmatched. The CDR3 spells CASSRQGIGDGYTF. The CDR3 coding sequence is TGCGCCAGCAGTAGACAGGGAATTGGAGATGGCTACACCTTC.

The chain recombines TRBV6-5 with TRBJ2-3, with 7 bases lining up with TRBD2. V was clipped by 4 bases and J by 0 bases; unmatched bases: 7. The CDR3 has 16 amino acids. Germline-derived CDR1 and CDR2 are MNHEY and SVGAGI. CDR3 DNA sequence: TGTGCCAGCAGTTCCCGCGGGAGTGCCAGCACAGATACGCAGTATTTT. It encodes CASSSRGSASTDTQYF.